The clone carrying this T cell receptor (beta chain) was picked up many times. Antigen: not known. The entry originates in a study of regulatory T cells in long-lasting Graves disease. Study information: Newly diagnosed Graves' patients had taken antithyroid drugs under 3 months.

Study-wide results and caveats: There were preferences for TRBV28, TRBJ1-2 and TRBJ2-5 in persistent disease. Authors noted too few samples as a limitation.

Unmatched junction bases numbered 13, after V lost 0 bases and J lost 7 bases. CDR3 length: 19 amino acids. Germline CDR1 and CDR2: LNHDA and SQIVND (reference sequence). Time point denoted: newly diagnosed GD, antithyroid drugs for less than 3 months. Isolated PBMC RNA provided the starting material for the TCR library. In Xi'an, China, an endocrinology department was the source of patients. CDR3 regions were amplified by Arm-PCR using iRepertoire HTBI primers to build TCR beta libraries. TCRdb re-analysed the multiplex PCR reads in MiXCR, keeping a single row per CDR3 protein. The sample records fewer than 350,000 distinct CDR3 sequences, about 20% being singletons.

This chain joins TRBV19 and TRBJ2-1, with 12 nucleotides matching TRBD2. The TCR originated in a female donor with Graves disease. Here the sequenced sample was peripheral blood mononuclear cells (PBMCs), taken at new diagnosis, from a patient treated with antithyroid drugs. The CDR3 DNA reads as TGTGCCAGTAGTATAGATTTAGTAGGACTAGCGGGAAGTCTAAATGAGCAGTTCTTC. This translates into CASSIDLVGLAGSLNEQFF.